These 25 T cell receptor beta chains share one sample of origin, sequenced in a study of T cell clonality in common variable immunodeficiency. Which antigens these TCRs recognize remains unknown. The method was immunoSEQ multiplex PCR; TCRdb's version includes in-frame clones alone and lacks a portion of them. The repertoire consists of about 19,000 clones, none detected only once. Study results and caveats: In common variable immunodeficiency, TCR beta chains reportedly carried fewer deletions and N-nucleotide insertions.

Sequenced material: peripheral blood mononuclear cells. Every receptor here comes from a human donor with common variable immunodeficiency.

At least ten counts were recorded for this clone. The read falls 3 residues short of the CDR3 end, and the missing part is taken from the germline J gene. This chain links TRBV19 with TRBJ1-2; 7 nucleotides line up with TRBD1. Trimming cost V 0 bases and J 4 bases; bases outside gene matches: 11. The CDR3 is 17 residues long. Germline-derived CDR1 and CDR2 are LNHDA and SQIVND (reference sequence). CDR3 bases read: TGTGCCAGTAGTATAGATCATCCAGGGGGAAGGACCTATGGC. Its translation is CASSIDHPGGRTYG. In full, the CDR3 is CASSIDHPGGRTYGYTF. The variable domain in full, with the rest retrieved from reference TRBV19 and TRBJ1-2, is DGGITQSPKYLFRKEGQNVTLSCEQNLNHDAMYWYRQDPGQGLRLIYYSQIVNDFQKGDIAEGYSVSREKKESFPLTVTSAQKNPTAFYLCASSIDHPGGRTYGYTFGSGTRLTVV.

This clone has only a few counts. The CDR3 goes on 3 residues after the read ends, and that part is filled in from the germline J gene. The chain uses TRBV19 and TRBJ2-1; TRBD1 agrees at 8 bases. The germline V gene has CDR1 LNHDA and CDR2 SQIVND (reference sequence). The ends lost 3 bases at V and 7 bases at J; junction bases unmatched: 8. The CDR3 has 15 residues. CDR3: CASSMYRGDWNEQFF. Partial CDR3 DNA: TGTGCCAGTAGTATGTACAGGGGGGATTGGAATGAG.

Concerning this clone itself: The read terminates 3 residues ahead of where the CDR3 ends, so the germline J gene completes it. The J gene is TRBJ1-5, the V gene TRBV19, with 10 bases fitting TRBD1. After removal of 10 bases from V and 2 bases from J, the junction contained 17 bases not matched to a gene. CDR1 is LNHDA and CDR2 is SQIVND in the germline V gene (reference sequence). This CDR3 has 18 amino acids. The CDR3: CANIGVVSGTGGNQPQHF. The covered CDR3 bases are TGTGCCAATATAGGCGTAGTAAGCGGGACAGGGGGCAATCAGCCC.

The table lists this clone with a few counts. This chain's CDR3 is CSPTDRANEQFF. The CDR3 DNA, read in part, is TGCAGTCCTACAGACAGGGCGAATGAG. The chain has TRBV20-1 and TRBJ2-1; 7 bases align to TRBD1. Read coverage stops 3 residues before the CDR3 terminus; the germline J gene supplies the remainder. This CDR3 contains 12 residues. CDR1 DFQATT and CDR2 SNEGSKA come from the germline V gene (reference sequence). With 8 bases clipped from V and 7 bases from J, the junction kept 8 bases outside the gene matches.

This clone was picked up a small number of times. Read data end 3 residues before the CDR3 end; the end is taken from the germline J gene. The V and J genes are TRBV19 and TRBJ1-5; 8 bases line up with TRBD1. CDR3 length: 16 amino acids. The germline V gene has CDR1 LNHDA and CDR2 SQIVND (reference sequence). After removal of 6 bases from V and 3 bases from J, the junction contained 10 bases not matched to a gene. The CDR3 sequence is CASSITGGTNNQPQHF. The DNA read from the CDR3 is TGTGCCAGTAGCATAACAGGGGGTACAAACAATCAGCCC.

In regard to this clone: The read ends 3 residues before the CDR3 terminus; that terminus is restored from the germline J gene. The chain links TRBV2 to TRBJ2-7, with D possibly matching TRBD2 (5 bases). The V gene lost 4 bases and the J gene lost 2 bases, with 12 bases spanning the gap. Germline lookup yields CDR1 SNHLY and CDR2 FYNNEI. The CDR3 consists of 14 residues. CDR3 sequence reads: CASSGRLNPYEQYF. The part of the CDR3 DNA that was read is TGTGCCAGCAGTGGGAGACTAAACCCCTACGAG.

This clone has only a few counts. Read coverage stops 3 residues before the CDR3 terminus; the germline J gene supplies the remainder. V gene TRBV30 combines with J gene TRBJ1-3, with 8 nucleotides matching TRBD1. In germline, CDR1 is GTSNPN, CDR2 SVGIG (reference sequence). Trimming at V came to 2 bases and at J to 0 bases, leaving 6 bases not matched to a gene. This CDR3 contains 16 residues. CDR3 region: CAWSLGQDHSGNTIYF. Partial CDR3 DNA: TGTGCCTGGAGTCTGGGACAGGACCACTCTGGAAACACC. Variable domain in full (rest from reference TRBV30 and TRBJ1-3): SQTIHQWPATLVQPVGSPLSLECTVEGTSNPNLYWYRQAAGRGLQLLFYSVGIGQISSEVPQNLSASRPQDRQFILSSKKLLLSDSGFYLCAWSLGQDHSGNTIYFGEGSWLTVV.

This clone appeared many times. Coverage ceases 3 residues before the CDR3 finishes, and the germline J gene fills in the end. The chain links TRBV30 to TRBJ1-2, with D unresolved. Between the trimmed V and J ends, which lost 3 bases and 0 bases, there was a span of 8 bases. Germline V gene sequence: CDR1 GTSNPN, CDR2 SVGIG (reference sequence). This CDR3 is 13 amino acids long. CDR3 sequence reads: CAWSREANYGYTF. The CDR3 bases that were read are TGTGCCTGGAGCAGAGAAGCTAACTATGGC.

Turning to this clone: The read terminates 3 residues ahead of where the CDR3 ends, so the germline J gene completes it. The genes are TRBV2 and TRBJ2-7, with D possibly TRBD2 on 6 matching bases. This CDR3 has 17 amino acids. Trimming removed 1 base from V and 3 bases from J, with 19 bases in between. CDR1 and CDR2 (germline): SNHLY, FYNNEI. CDR3 protein: CASSEVVWGVSGYEQYF. The CDR3 DNA, read in part, is TGTGCCAGCAGTGAAGTGGTGTGGGGGGTAAGTGGCTACGAG. The full variable domain, its missing parts supplied by reference TRBV2 and TRBJ2-7, is EPEVTQTPSHQVTQMGQEVILRCVPISNHLYFYWYRQILGQKVEFLVSFYNNEISEKSEIFDDQFSVERPDGSNFTLKIRSTKLEDSAMYFCASSEVVWGVSGYEQYFGPGTRLTVT.

This clone occurred a few times. The CDR3 DNA, read in part, is TGTGCCAGCACAAGTTGGGCTGCTAGCACAGATACG. Protein product: CASTSWAASTDT. The whole CDR3 sequence is CASTSWAASTDTQYF. The chain recombines TRBV6-2 or TRBV6-3 with TRBJ2-3; D gene unclear. The read stops 3 residues short of the end of the CDR3; the missing end is completed from the germline J gene. The CDR3 is made up of 15 amino acids. The V end lost 7 bases, the J end lost 0 bases, and 14 bases lay between the germline ends. Germline assignment: CDR1 MNHEY and CDR2 SVGEGT.

Concerning this clone: The read comes to an end 3 residues before the CDR3 does, leaving the germline J gene to fill in the end. The rearrangement joins TRBV7-8 to TRBJ2-7; 8 bases are shared with TRBD1. The CDR3 length is 16 residues. The junction had 14 bases not matched to a gene; V was cut back by 5 bases and J by 5 bases. Germline V CDR1 and CDR2: SGHVS, FQNEAQ. This CDR3 is CASSPLMGTGEDEQYF. The covered CDR3 bases are TGTGCCAGCAGCCCATTGATGGGGACAGGAGAGGACGAG.

About this clone: Coverage ceases 3 residues before the CDR3 finishes, and the germline J gene fills in the end. V gene TRBV19 combines with J gene TRBJ1-1; 11 nucleotides match TRBD1. The CDR3 consists of 15 residues. The V gene's germline CDR1 is LNHDA and CDR2 SQIVND (reference sequence). V trimming: 9 bases; J trimming: 0 bases; junction bases outside the gene matches: 6. This CDR3 is CASGTGGVVNTEAFF. The sequenced CDR3 bases are TGTGCCAGCGGGACAGGGGGTGTCGTGAACACTGAA.

This clone was recorded a few times. The observed sequence ends 3 residues before the CDR3 terminus, with the missing tail filled in from the germline J gene. This sequence joins TRBV2 and TRBJ1-1; D is unclear. The CDR3 runs to 14 residues. Germline V CDR1 and CDR2: SNHLY, FYNNEI. The V end lost 8 bases, the J end lost 3 bases, and 16 bases lay between the germline ends. The CDR3 DNA, read in part, is TGTGCCAGCGCTATAAATCGACGGGACACTGAA. Its protein product is CASAINRRDTE. The whole CDR3 protein reads CASAINRRDTEAFF.

The table lists this clone with many counts. The read ends 3 residues early relative to the CDR3; the germline J gene fills the gap. V is TRBV24-1 and J is TRBJ1-5, with 8 bases aligning to TRBD1. The CDR3 is 16 residues long. Germline V gives CDR1 KGHDR, CDR2 SFDVKD. Unmatched junction bases numbered 7, after V lost 2 bases and J lost 5 bases. CDR3: CATSDSRQGTYQPQHF. Incomplete CDR3 DNA: TGTGCCACCAGTGATTCGCGACAGGGGACATATCAGCCC.

This clone was seen a few times. The read finishes 3 residues shy of the CDR3 end, and the germline J gene is used to complete it. This rearrangement joins TRBV20-1 to TRBJ2-7; 8 bases align to TRBD2. J was trimmed by 6 bases and V by 8 bases; bases with no gene match: 9. CDR1 and CDR2 (germline): DFQATT, SNEGSKA (reference sequence). The CDR3 contains 12 residues. Partial CDR3 DNA: TGCAGTATTCCGGGACTAGTTAGCGAG. Residues: CSIPGLVSE. The CDR3 in its entirety is CSIPGLVSEQYF.

This clone has just a few counts. The read halts 3 residues ahead of the CDR3 end, with the missing end drawn from the germline J gene. The V call is TRBV18, the J call TRBJ2-1, with D perhaps matching TRBD2 (5 bases). The CDR3 is made up of 13 amino acids. The V gene's germline CDR1 is KGHSH and CDR2 LQKENI. V was cut by 3 bases and J by 8 bases, with 11 bases left in between. The sequenced part of the CDR3 DNA is TGTGCCAGCTCACCCCTCATCGGGGATGAG. As protein: CASSPLIGDE. The whole CDR3 is CASSPLIGDEQFF.

This clone has just a few counts. The read halts 3 residues ahead of the CDR3 end, with the missing end drawn from the germline J gene. The chain combines TRBV7-9 with TRBJ1-2; perhaps TRBD1 as D (5 bases). The CDR3 totals 15 residues. V was shortened by 2 bases and J by 4 bases, with 14 bases between the two germline ends. Germline CDR1 reads SEHNR; CDR2 reads FQNEAQ (reference sequence). The covered CDR3 bases are TGTGCCAGCAGCTTATTTTTCGGGGGGACCTATGGC. The encoded protein is CASSLFFGGTYG. From start to end, the CDR3 is CASSLFFGGTYGYTF. Drawing the rest from reference TRBV7-9 and TRBJ1-2, the complete variable domain is DTGVSQNPRHKITKRGQNVTFRCDPISEHNRLYWYRQTLGQGPEFLTYFQNEAQLEKSRLLSDRFSAERPKGSFSTLEIQRTEQGDSAMYLCASSLFFGGTYGYTFGSGTRLTVV.

This clone has ten or more counts. The CDR3 end is not reached by the read, which stops 3 residues before it; the germline J gene fills it in. V and J are TRBV20-1 and TRBJ2-1; 11 bases are a match to TRBD2. With V trimmed by 3 bases and J by 1 base, 5 bases remained unmatched. The CDR3 is made up of 16 amino acids. Germline V gives CDR1 DFQATT, CDR2 SNEGSKA (reference sequence). This CDR3 reads CSARPRLAGSYNEQFF. The sequenced CDR3 bases are TGCAGTGCTAGGCCCCGACTAGCGGGATCCTACAATGAG.

This clone was seen a few times. CDR3 loop: CASSPGQPTTYEQYF. The sequenced CDR3 bases are TGTGCCAGCTCACCTGGACAGCCGACAACCTACGAG. The genes are TRBV18 and TRBJ2-7; maybe TRBD1 (6 bases). The sequence runs out 3 residues before the end of the CDR3; the remainder is reconstructed from the germline J gene. Per the germline V gene, CDR1 is KGHSH and CDR2 is LQKENI. Trimming cost V 3 bases and J 2 bases, with 14 bases left between them. This CDR3 spans 15 amino acids.

This clone was detected only a few times. A much larger clone lies a single base off, so this may be a read error. Sequencing ends 3 residues short of the CDR3 end; the germline J gene provides the rest. The V gene is TRBV30, the J gene TRBJ1-1; D unclear. The CDR3 has 13 residues. Germline CDR1 is GTSNPN and CDR2 is SVGIG (reference sequence). V lost 2 bases and J 1 base, leaving 8 bases between the germline ends. The CDR3 DNA, read in part, is TGTGCCTGGAGTCACTGCGGGAACACTGAA. It codes for CAWSHCGNTE. In full, the CDR3 reads CAWSHCGNTEAFF. The whole variable domain, remainder taken from reference TRBV30 and TRBJ1-1, is SQTIHQWPATLVQPVGSPLSLECTVEGTSNPNLYWYRQAAGRGLQLLFYSVGIGQISSEVPQNLSASRPQDRQFILSSKKLLLSDSGFYLCAWSHCGNTEAFFGQGTRLTVV.

This clone was seen a few times. The DNA ends 3 residues before the CDR3 does, and the rest of the CDR3 is filled in from the germline J gene. V is TRBV18 and J is TRBJ1-2; 9 positions match TRBD1. The CDR3 totals 13 residues. Germline V gene data show CDR1 as KGHSH and CDR2 as LQKENI. The ends lost 5 bases at V and 7 bases at J; junction bases unmatched: 5. The part of the CDR3 DNA that was read is TGTGCCAGCTCAATGGGACAGGGCGTTGGC. Its translation: CASSMGQGVG. The whole CDR3 sequence is CASSMGQGVGYTF.

A remark on this clone: The observed sequence ends 3 residues before the CDR3 terminus, with the missing tail filled in from the germline J gene. The chain is built from TRBV7-6 and TRBJ1-1; maybe TRBD1 (5 bases). The CDR3 extends over 16 amino acids. Trimming removed 1 base from V and 4 bases from J, with 16 bases in between. Germline V gene data show CDR1 as SGHVS and CDR2 as FNYEAQ. The CDR3 spells CASSLVLGQGITEAFF. The covered CDR3 bases are TGTGCCAGCAGCTTAGTATTGGGGCAGGGTATCACTGAA.

This clone was counted between two and nine times. Sequencing ends 3 residues short of the CDR3 end; the germline J gene provides the rest. The chain uses TRBV18 and TRBJ2-3; 11 bases match TRBD2. The CDR3 runs to 15 residues. CDR1 is KGHSH, CDR2 LQKENI, per germline. V lost 1 base and J lost 4; bases outside the gene matches: 1. Partial CDR3 DNA: TGTGCCAGCTCACCACTAGCGGGAGGGCCAGATACG. Translation: CASSPLAGGPDT. The full CDR3 protein reads CASSPLAGGPDTQYF. Using reference TRBV18 and TRBJ2-3 for the parts outside the CDR3, the full variable domain is NAGVMQNPRHLVRRRGQEARLRCSPMKGHSHVYWYRQLPEEGLKFMVYLQKENIIDESGMPKERFSAEFPKEGPSILRIQQVVRGDSAAYFCASSPLAGGPDTQYFGPGTRLTVL.

Concerning this clone itself: The read ends 3 residues early relative to the CDR3; the germline J gene fills the gap. The chain recombines TRBV11-2 with TRBJ2-7, with D perhaps matching TRBD1 (6 bases). The V end was cut by 5 bases, the J end by 5 bases, with 16 bases between. Germline V gives CDR1 SGHAT, CDR2 FQNNGV. The CDR3 extends over 14 amino acids. The sequenced part of the CDR3 DNA is TGTGCCAGCAGCCCGCAAACAGGGATTAACGAG. Residues: CASSPQTGINE. The CDR3 in its entirety is CASSPQTGINEQYF.

This clone turned up a few times. The read comes to an end 3 residues before the CDR3 does, leaving the germline J gene to fill in the end. The V gene is TRBV19, the J gene TRBJ2-5; 12 bases match TRBD2. The CDR3 sequence is 16 residues long. The germline gives CDR1 LNHDA, CDR2 SQIVND (reference sequence). J lost 5 bases, V lost 4 bases, and 8 bases had no gene match. The CDR3 DNA, read in part, is TGTGCCAGTAGTACGACTAGCGGGAGAAGTGGGGAGACC. It is translated as CASSTTSGRSGET. The CDR3, in full, reads CASSTTSGRSGETQYF.